One T cell receptor beta chain is described in this entry. What it binds is unknown. TCRdb keeps only in-frame clones here, not all; method: immunoSEQ multiplex PCR. The repertoire includes more than 900,000 clones, more than 75% of them detected once, and around 0.6% sits in the top ten. This record comes from a study of shared clonotypes between healthy human individuals. About the research overall: Participating donors consisted of two women and a few men aged 18 to 49. The plates for each donor numbered three CD4 naive, three CD4 memory, two CD8 naive and one CD8 memory. Overall study results and limits: Non-shared clonotypes had lower generation probabilities than those shared by all four donors.

Every contributor of samples was a Caucasian grown-up residing in Nashville, Tennessee. Sequencing was done on a sample of memory CD4+ T cells from PBMCs. Specified subset: CD45RA-negative fraction. This clonotype originated in a man between 18 and 29 years old in good health. Some clones in this sample may be carry-over from other donors' samples.

The CDR3 here is CASSLGGRDQPQHF. The CDR3 nucleotides are TGCGCCAGCAGCTTGGGGGGGCGAGATCAGCCCCAGCATTTT. The genes are TRBV5-1 and TRBJ1-5; maybe TRBD1 (6 bases). Trimming removed 0 bases from V and 5 bases from J, with 9 bases in between. This CDR3 spans 14 amino acids. In germline, CDR1 is SGHRS, CDR2 YFSETQ.